Listed below are T cell receptor beta chains from one sample, sequenced in a study of T-cell reconstitution after alpha-beta-depleted transplantation in children. One entry per CDR3 protein, called by TCRdb with MiXCR from the PCR reads. The table has hundreds of thousands of distinct CDR3 sequences, roughly a tenth seen once. The sequencing used PBMCs, collected before TCRalphabeta/CD19-depleted stem cell transplant. The origin of the receptors is a boy under three years old with acute myeloid leukemia, due to receive a stem cell transplant. Each CDR3 is given with its conserved first and last residue.

>TRBV7-2|TRBJ2-3
CASSKRGPLGDTQYF
>TRBV5-1|TRBJ2-1
CASSLAGTSGTYNEQFF
>TRBV27|TRBJ2-1
CASSWASGLEQFF
>TRBV29-1|TRBJ2-7
CSAARDPPYEQYF
>TRBV20-1|TRBJ1-1
CSARDGHRTGNTEAFF
>TRBV12-3/TRBV12-4|TRBJ1-2
CASSPGPLALYGYTF
>TRBV28|TRBJ1-5
CASSHYRAEQPQHF
>TRBV27|TRBJ2-7
CASSPRRKTISYEQYF
>TRBV6-5|TRBJ1-6
CASSYSGQGAIGSPLHF
>TRBV20-1|TRBJ2-7
CSARGLGSYYERYF
>TRBV10-3|TRBJ2-4
CAISESGAKNIQYF
>TRBV4-3|TRBJ2-3
CASSQDHGGSQYF
>TRBV4-3|TRBJ2-1
CASSQDDPRDNEQFF
>TRBV10-3|TRBJ1-2
CATSDRLYGYTF
>TRBV6-1|TRBJ1-1
CASSPEGTPNTEAFF
>TRBV11-2|TRBJ1-2
CASSPPVSSYGYTF
>TRBV5-1|TRBJ1-2
CASSLDGLNYGYTF
>TRBV20-1|TRBJ2-3
CSAKAGATDTQYF
>TRBV5-4|TRBJ1-1
CASSLAPSGAGDTEAFF
>TRBV28|TRBJ2-7
CASSPSLAGGPYEQYF
>TRBV14|TRBJ1-2
CASSPWGTGGLLDGYTF
>TRBV15|TRBJ1-5
CATSRGARGQPQHF
>TRBV5-6|TRBJ1-1
CASSLAGRLGEAFF
>TRBV5-5|TRBJ1-2
CASSPFPVSEDTF
>TRBV11-3|TRBJ2-1
CASSWTSGQFF
>TRBV7-9|TRBJ1-1
CASVNTEAFF
>TRBV12-3/TRBV12-4|TRBJ2-7
CASSPSRDHEQYF
>TRBV28|TRBJ1-2
CASSLVATGLYGYTF
>TRBV5-4|TRBJ1-1
CASSLVAGYTEAFF
>TRBV6-1|TRBJ2-1
CASSGQTGYNEQFF
>TRBV28|TRBJ2-7
CASSLVFSSGLAGLGVIYEQYF
>TRBV29-1|TRBJ2-3
CSAEQGSTDTQYF
>TRBV7-2|TRBJ2-3
CASSLTGGSSDTQYF
>TRBV7-2|TRBJ2-1
CASSLGYGTGDPFF
>TRBV13|TRBJ2-1
CAISLLPRQGASGRTSYNEQFF
>TRBV7-2|TRBJ1-2
CASSLPTGGNGYTF
>TRBV27|TRBJ2-1
CASSRQRTYNEQFF
>TRBV5-6|TRBJ2-1
CASSPPSGRVYKQFF
>TRBV11-3|TRBJ2-1
CASSSGTGYWYNEQFF
>TRBV29-1|TRBJ1-2
CSVRTAGTTNYGYTF
>TRBV7-9|TRBJ2-3
CASSFLAGRDTQYF
>TRBV2|TRBJ2-5
CASASWGETQYF
>TRBV5-1|TRBJ1-5
CASSLFGPSEGQPQHF